The 18 T cell receptor beta chains listed next were all sequenced from one sample in a study of T cells in tumors after PD-1 blockade. Sequenced by immunoSEQ multiplex PCR; TCRdb stores in-frame clones only, minus some. In the table there are roughly 2,200 clones, approximately 67% of which are singletons. Sequencing was performed on tumor tissue, taken after anti-PD-1 treatment. These receptors all come from a human donor with basal cell carcinoma.

The chain has TRBV7-9 and TRBJ2-1, with 10 nucleotides matching TRBD2. Germline V gene lookup returns CDR1 SEHNR and CDR2 FQNEAQ (reference sequence). The CDR3 covers 15 residues. The ends lost 2 bases at V and 7 bases at J; junction bases unmatched: 5. CDR3 in amino acids: CASSLSGRVPNEQFF. CDR3 bases: TGTGCCAGCAGCTTAAGCGGGAGGGTTCCGAATGAGCAGTTCTTC.

This clone came up once. The chain recombines TRBV5-8 with TRBJ2-5, with D possibly matching TRBD2 (5 bases). Per germline, CDR1 SGHTS and CDR2 YDEGEE. The CDR3 covers 13 residues. Trimming shortened V by 4 bases and J by 1 base, and 8 bases separated the two germline ends. The CDR3 DNA sequence: TGTGCCAGCAGCCTGGACTTCCAAGAGACCCAGTACTTC. Translating gives CASSLDFQETQYF.

In nucleotides, the CDR3 is TGTGCCAGCAGCTTAGCGGCAACTAGCCGGAGCTACGAGCAGTACTTC. This encodes CASSLAATSRSYEQYF. V and J are TRBV7-2 and TRBJ2-7, with a weak D call TRBD2 (6 bases). Germline loops: CDR1 SGHTA, CDR2 FQGNSA. The V and J ends lost 0 bases and 3 bases respectively, with 15 bases between them. CDR3 size: 16 residues.

The chain has TRBV3-1 (or the pseudogene TRBV3-2) and TRBJ2-3; tentative D call: TRBD2 (6 bases). The germline V gene has CDR1 LGHDT and CDR2 YNNKEL (reference sequence). V lost 4 bases, J lost 0 bases, and 17 bases lay in between. This CDR3 spans 17 amino acids. CDR3 loop: CASSPTGAGLSTDTQYF. CDR3 DNA sequence: TGTGCCAGCAGCCCCACGGGAGCGGGCCTTAGCACAGATACGCAGTATTTT.

The rearrangement uses TRBV2 and TRBJ2-1; 8 positions agree with TRBD2. CDR1 and CDR2 (germline): SNHLY, FYNNEI. The CDR3 is made up of 14 amino acids. Trimming at V came to 5 bases and at J to 7 bases, leaving 7 bases not matched to a gene. For the CDR3, the DNA is TGTGCCAGCAGTTTGCTAGCGGGTCGGAATGAGCAGTTCTTC. Translating gives CASSLLAGRNEQFF.

The V call is TRBV10-1, the J call TRBJ2-1; 13 bases align to TRBD2. This CDR3 has 17 residues. Germline CDR1 reads WNHNN; CDR2 reads SYGVQD (reference sequence). V was clipped by 4 bases and J by 6 bases; unmatched bases: 9. This CDR3 reads CASSGPTTSGRSNEQFF. CDR3 in DNA: TGCGCCAGCAGTGGCCCAACGACTAGCGGGAGGAGCAATGAGCAGTTCTTC.

The chain has TRBV27 and TRBJ2-6, with D possibly matching TRBD1 (6 bases). Germline CDR1 is MNHEY and CDR2 is SMNVEV (reference sequence). The CDR3 totals 14 residues. The germline V and J ends were trimmed by 8 bases and 0 bases, with 8 bases remaining between them. The DNA for the CDR3 is TGTGCCAGCGCACAGGGCTCTGGGGCCAACGTCCTGACTTTC. Its translation is CASAQGSGANVLTF. The full variable domain, completed using reference TRBV27 and TRBJ2-6, is EAQVTQNPRYLITVTGKKLTVTCSQNMNHEYMSWYRQDPGLGLRQIYYSMNVEVTDKGDVPEGYKVSRKEKRNFPLILESPSPNQTSLYFCASAQGSGANVLTFGAGSRLTVL.

The CDR3 sequence is CASSPGQADSPLHF. The CDR3 bases are TGTGCCAGCTCACCAGGACAGGCGGATTCACCCCTCCACTTT. The chain has TRBV18 and TRBJ1-6; TRBD1 aligns across 7 bases. This CDR3 contains 14 residues. V was clipped by 2 bases and J by 8 bases; unmatched bases: 3. The germline CDR1 and CDR2 sequences are KGHSH and LQKENI. Supplemented by reference TRBV18 and TRBJ1-6, the full variable domain reads NAGVMQNPRHLVRRRGQEARLRCSPMKGHSHVYWYRQLPEEGLKFMVYLQKENIIDESGMPKERFSAEFPKEGPSILRIQQVVRGDSAAYFCASSPGQADSPLHFGNGTRLTVT.

CDR3 nucleotides: TGTGCCAGCCACCGCGGCGGGGACTCACCCCTCCACTTT. Translating gives CASHRGGDSPLHF. The chain couples TRBV2 to TRBJ1-6; D may be TRBD1 (5 bases). The CDR3 contains 13 residues. Germline V CDR1 and CDR2: SNHLY, FYNNEI. Trimming pared 8 bases from V and 10 bases from J, leaving 15 bases between.

For this clone: This may arise from a read error, as a much more abundant clone is one base away. This chain uses TRBV28 with TRBJ1-4; 7 positions match TRBD1. There are 14 residues in the CDR3. J lost 3 bases, V lost 7 bases, and 5 bases had no gene match. Germline CDR1 and CDR2: MDHEN and SYDVKM. The DNA of the CDR3 is TGTGCCAGCAATTACGGGACAGCTAATGAAAAACTGTTTTTT. It encodes CASNYGTANEKLFF.

This chain joins TRBV19 and TRBJ2-6; 8 nucleotides agree with TRBD1. Germline CDR1 and CDR2: LNHDA and SQIVND (reference sequence). The CDR3 sequence is 18 residues long. V gave up 3 bases and J gave up 1 base; unmatched junction bases: 8. CDR3 sequence (DNA): TGTGCCAGTAGTATTAAAGGACAGGGACAGTCTGGGGCCAACGTCCTGACTTTC. Its translation is CASSIKGQGQSGANVLTF.

The J gene is TRBJ2-7, the V gene TRBV20-1, with 9 bases fitting TRBD2. Germline V CDR1 and CDR2: DFQATT, SNEGSKA (reference sequence). Germline trimming cut 3 bases from V and 4 bases from J; bases unmatched to any gene: 13. This CDR3 has 16 amino acids. The chain's CDR3 is CSASKEPGTSLYEQYF. CDR3 nucleotides: TGCAGTGCTAGTAAAGAACCCGGGACTAGCCTTTACGAGCAGTACTTC.

The chain combines TRBV10-3 with TRBJ2-3; D possibly corresponds to TRBD1 (6 bases). Germline V gives CDR1 ENHRY, CDR2 SYGVKD. The CDR3 totals 13 residues. Trimming left V 11 bases short and J 2 bases short, with 14 bases between. CDR3: CALDRLNTDTQYF. In nucleotides, the CDR3 is TGTGCCTTAGACAGGCTCAACACAGATACGCAGTATTTT.

The V and J genes are TRBV7-8 and TRBJ2-6; D not resolved. Per the germline V gene, CDR1 is SGHVS and CDR2 is FQNEAQ. This CDR3 is 18 amino acids long. The V gene lost 5 bases and the J gene lost 1 base, with 18 bases spanning the gap. The CDR3, as DNA: TGTGCCAGCAGCCGGACCGGGTCCCTCGTGTCTGGGGCCAACGTCCTGACTTTC. Translated, it gives CASSRTGSLVSGANVLTF. The complete variable domain, with remaining parts taken from reference TRBV7-8 and TRBJ2-6, reads GAGVSQSPRYKVAKRGQDVALRCDPISGHVSLFWYQQALGQGPEFLTYFQNEAQLDKSGLPSDRFFAERPEGSVSTLKIQRTQQEDSAVYLCASSRTGSLVSGANVLTFGAGSRLTVL.

With regard to this clone: Other DNA sequences from this sample encode an identical CDR3 as well. The V gene is TRBV6-2 or TRBV6-3, the J gene TRBJ1-1, with D tentatively TRBD1 (5 bases). V lost 5 bases, J lost 5 bases, and 15 bases lay in between. The CDR3 has 14 amino acids. The V gene's germline CDR1 is MNHEY and CDR2 SVGEGT. The DNA for the CDR3 is TGTGCCAGCAGTGCTACCCAGGGCCTTACTGAAGCTTTCTTT. Translated, it gives CASSATQGLTEAFF.

This clone turned up a few times. V usage is TRBV27 and J usage is TRBJ2-7; TRBD1 aligns across 10 bases. J gave up 4 bases and V 3 bases, and 6 bases lay outside the gene matches. The CDR3 runs to 15 residues. Germline assignment: CDR1 MNHEY and CDR2 SMNVEV (reference sequence). The CDR3 region is CASSLAGTGVYEQYF. The DNA for the CDR3 is TGTGCCAGCAGTTTGGCCGGGACAGGGGTTTACGAGCAGTACTTC.

V gene TRBV11-1 combines with J gene TRBJ1-6, with D possibly matching TRBD1 (6 bases). Germline V gene lookup returns CDR1 SGHAT and CDR2 FQDESV (reference sequence). V was trimmed by 3 bases and J by 8 bases, leaving 8 bases between them. The CDR3 is 13 residues long. CDR3 DNA sequence: TGTGCCAGCAGCTTTCACAGGGATTCACCCCTCCACTTT. This encodes CASSFHRDSPLHF.

This clone was counted between two and nine times. This rearrangement joins TRBV7-2 to TRBJ2-6; unclear D gene. The germline V gene encodes CDR1 SGHTA and CDR2 FQGNSA. Trimming removed 3 bases at V and 4 bases at J, with 4 bases between. The CDR3 has 13 amino acids. The CDR3 sequence is CASSLPGANVLTF. CDR3 nucleotides: TGTGCCAGCAGCTTGCCCGGGGCCAACGTCCTGACTTTC.